Below are 2 T cell receptor beta chains sequenced from a single sample in a study of cytomegalovirus exposure and HLA in healthy donors. Both 60 Vbeta primers and 13 Jbeta primers went into the PCR. Sequencing used immunoSEQ multiplex PCR; TCRdb keeps in-frame clones, though not all of them. The sample lists some 130,000 clones, roughly 10% occurring once. Sample: PBMCs. The receptor set was obtained from a man aged 45-65 years in good health and CMV-seronegative.

The chain recombines TRBV9 with TRBJ2-1; 7 nucleotides agree with TRBD2. Germline lookup yields CDR1 SGDLS and CDR2 YYNGEE. The J segment lost 4 bases and the V segment lost 3 bases, leaving 7 bases of the junction unmatched. This CDR3 region has 15 residues. The CDR3 DNA sequence: TGTGCCAGCAGCGGAGCGGGGCGCATTTACAATGAGCAGTTCTTC. Translating gives CASSGAGRIYNEQFF.

The chain recombines TRBV7-6 with TRBJ2-1; the D gene is possibly TRBD2 (7 bases). V gave up 3 bases and J gave up 4 bases, with 28 bases separating them. The CDR3 is 20 amino acids. CDR1 is SGHVS and CDR2 is FNYEAQ in the germline V gene. CDR3 nucleotide sequence: TGTGCCAGCAGCTTGGGGATATCAGTTGGGGGGGGCCGACGTTACAATGAGCAGTTCTTC. Amino acid sequence: CASSLGISVGGGRRYNEQFF.